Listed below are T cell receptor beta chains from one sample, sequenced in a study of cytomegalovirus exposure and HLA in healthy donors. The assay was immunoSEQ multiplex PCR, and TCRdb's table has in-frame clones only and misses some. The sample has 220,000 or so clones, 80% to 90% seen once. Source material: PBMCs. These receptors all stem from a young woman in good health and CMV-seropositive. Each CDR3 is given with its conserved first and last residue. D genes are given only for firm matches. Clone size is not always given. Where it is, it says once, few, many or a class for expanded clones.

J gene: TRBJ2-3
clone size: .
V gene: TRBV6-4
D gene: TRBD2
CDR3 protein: CASSASGRATDTQYF
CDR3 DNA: TGTGCCAGCAGTGCTAGCGGGAGGGCGACAGATACGCAGTATTTT

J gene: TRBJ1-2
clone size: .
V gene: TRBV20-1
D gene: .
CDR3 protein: CSARSGYGYTF
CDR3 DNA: TGCAGTGCTAGATCGGGCTATGGCTACACCTTC

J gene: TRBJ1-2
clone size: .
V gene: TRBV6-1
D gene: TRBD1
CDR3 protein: CASSEHRTGLTKGGGYTF
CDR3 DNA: TGTGCCAGCAGTGAACACCGGACAGGCTTAACAAAGGGAGGTGGCTACACCTTC

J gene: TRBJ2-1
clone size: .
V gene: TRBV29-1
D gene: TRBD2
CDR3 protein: CSATLAGDLGEQFF
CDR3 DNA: TGCAGCGCTACCCTAGCGGGGGATCTCGGTGAGCAGTTCTTC

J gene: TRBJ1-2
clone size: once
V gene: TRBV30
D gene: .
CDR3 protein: CACKTENYGYTF
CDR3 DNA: TGTGCCTGTAAGACTGAGAACTATGGCTACACCTTC

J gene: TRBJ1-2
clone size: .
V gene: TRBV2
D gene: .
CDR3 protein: CASSVHVVLINGYTF
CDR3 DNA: TGTGCCAGCAGTGTTCACGTAGTATTAATTAATGGCTACACCTTC

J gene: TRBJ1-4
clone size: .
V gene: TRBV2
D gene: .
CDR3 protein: CASSYQVPNEKLFF
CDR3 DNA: TGTGCCAGCAGTTACCAGGTGCCTAATGAAAAACTGTTTTTT

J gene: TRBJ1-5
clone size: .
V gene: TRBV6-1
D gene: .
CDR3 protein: CAGGTAYNQPQHF
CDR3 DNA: TGTGCCGGGGGGACGGCATACAATCAGCCCCAGCATTTT

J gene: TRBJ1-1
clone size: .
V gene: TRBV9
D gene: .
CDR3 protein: CASSAPPGLEAFF
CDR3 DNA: TGTGCCAGCAGCGCTCCACCGGGACTTGAAGCTTTCTTT

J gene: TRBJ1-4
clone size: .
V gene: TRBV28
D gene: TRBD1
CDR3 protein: CASNFQGAGEKLFF
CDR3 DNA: TGTGCCAGCAATTTTCAGGGGGCCGGTGAAAAACTGTTTTTT

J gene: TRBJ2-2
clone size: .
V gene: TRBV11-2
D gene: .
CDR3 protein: CASSFGRPGELFF
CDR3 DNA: TGTGCCAGCAGTTTTGGGAGGCCCGGGGAGCTGTTTTTT

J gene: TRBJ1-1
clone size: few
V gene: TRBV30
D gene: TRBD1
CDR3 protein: CAWSGSTGGTEAFF
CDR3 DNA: TGTGCCTGGAGTGGCTCGACAGGGGGCACTGAAGCTTTCTTT

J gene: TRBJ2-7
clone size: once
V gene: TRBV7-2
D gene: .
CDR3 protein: CASSLPGIYEQYF
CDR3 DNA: TGTGCCAGCAGCTTACCGGGGATTTACGAGCAGTACTTC

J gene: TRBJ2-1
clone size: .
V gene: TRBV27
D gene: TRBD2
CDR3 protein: CASSPGTSGRAVYNEQFF
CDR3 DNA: TGTGCCAGCAGTCCCGGGACTAGCGGGAGGGCCGTATACAATGAGCAGTTCTTC

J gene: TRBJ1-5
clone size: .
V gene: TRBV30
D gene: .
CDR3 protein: CAWSTARDNQPQHF
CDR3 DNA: TGTGCCTGGAGTACCGCCAGGGACAATCAGCCCCAGCATTTT

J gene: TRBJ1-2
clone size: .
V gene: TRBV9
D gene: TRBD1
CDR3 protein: CASSQIQGLGYTF
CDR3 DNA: TGTGCCAGCAGCCAAATACAGGGGCTTGGCTACACCTTC

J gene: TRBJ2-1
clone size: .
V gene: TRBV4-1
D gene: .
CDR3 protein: CASSQRPLSAPENNEQFF
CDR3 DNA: TGCGCCAGCAGCCAAAGACCTCTCTCGGCCCCGGAGAACAATGAGCAGTTCTTC

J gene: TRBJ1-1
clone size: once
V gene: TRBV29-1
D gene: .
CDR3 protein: CSVVTGDTEAFF
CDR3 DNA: TGCAGCGTTGTGACGGGGGACACTGAAGCTTTCTTT

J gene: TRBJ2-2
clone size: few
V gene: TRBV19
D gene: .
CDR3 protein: CASSMGSDGGELFF
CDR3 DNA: TGTGCCAGTAGTATGGGCTCCGATGGCGGGGAGCTGTTTTTT

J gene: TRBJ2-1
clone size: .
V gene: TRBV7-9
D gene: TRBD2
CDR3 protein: CASSSGTSAQFF
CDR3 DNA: TGTGCCAGCAGCTCCGGGACTAGCGCGCAGTTCTTC

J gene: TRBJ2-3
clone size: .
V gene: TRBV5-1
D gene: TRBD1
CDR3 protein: CASRSPGGRADTQYF
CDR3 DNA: TGCGCCAGCAGATCGCCAGGGGGACGCGCGGATACGCAGTATTTT

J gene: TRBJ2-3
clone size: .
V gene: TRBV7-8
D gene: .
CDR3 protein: CASSARIWGSTDTQYF
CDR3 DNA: TGTGCCAGCAGCGCCCGAATTTGGGGCTCAACAGATACGCAGTATTTT

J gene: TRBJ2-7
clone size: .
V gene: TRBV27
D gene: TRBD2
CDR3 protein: CASRLAGGSSYEQYF
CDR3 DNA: TGTGCCAGCAGGCTAGCGGGTGGGAGCTCCTACGAGCAGTACTTC

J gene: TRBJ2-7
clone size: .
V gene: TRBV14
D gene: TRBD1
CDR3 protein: CASSQLLYRGEQYF
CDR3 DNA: TGTGCCAGCAGCCAACTTTTGTACAGGGGGGAGCAGTACTTC

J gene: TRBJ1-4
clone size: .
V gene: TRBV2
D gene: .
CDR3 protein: CASSLDSGGNEKLFF
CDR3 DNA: TGTGCCAGCAGCCTTGACAGTGGGGGGAATGAAAAACTGTTTTTT

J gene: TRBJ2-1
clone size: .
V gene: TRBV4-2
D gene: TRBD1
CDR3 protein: CASSQPGQGANEQFF
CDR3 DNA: TGTGCCAGCAGCCAACCGGGACAGGGGGCCAATGAGCAGTTCTTC

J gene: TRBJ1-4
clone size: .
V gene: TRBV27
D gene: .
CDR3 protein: CASSTLTSPIEKLFF
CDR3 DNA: TGTGCCAGCAGTACATTGACATCTCCGATCGAAAAACTGTTTTTT

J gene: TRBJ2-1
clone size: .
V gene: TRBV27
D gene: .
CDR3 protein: CASSLRFSGGNNEQFF
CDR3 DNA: TGTGCCAGCAGTTTACGGTTTAGCGGCGGAAACAATGAGCAGTTCTTC